This entry features one T cell receptor (beta chain) sequence. Its antigen target is currently unknown. No base-level quality is on record; no much larger clone is a single base apart. From its cysteine to its phenylalanine, the CDR3 spans 15 amino acids. The read is trimmed to its CDR3 DNA, 45 bases read in frame from base 1. CDR1 and CDR2 are drawn from the germline V gene: SGHTA, FQGNSA. V is reduced by 2 bases and J by 0 bases, leaving a spacing of 8 bases between them. Patients with autoimmune disease history or receiving systemic immunosuppression were excluded from the trial. Peripheral blood for TCR sequencing was collected from all dose cohorts at baseline, on cycle 4 day 1, and on cycle 7 day 1. The samples were taken from a phase I, first-in-human, multicenter, open-label dose-escalation trial of ivuxolimab. Adults with locally advanced or metastatic head and neck squamous cell, hepatocellular, melanoma or renal cell carcinoma were enrolled in the trial. Before TCR sequencing, CD4+ T cells and CD8+ T cells were sorted from peripheral blood as separate populations.

The data derive from a study of OX40 agonist ivuxolimab in advanced cancers. With respect to the entire study: Ivuxolimab was an agonistic, fully human IgG2 monoclonal antibody directed against OX40 (CD134), a costimulatory receptor. Intravenous ivuxolimab was administered to patients every 2 weeks at six dose levels: 0.01, 0.1, 0.3, 1.5, 3 and 10 mg/kg. Of the approximately 53 patients in dose escalation, about 20 had hepatocellular carcinoma, about 15 had melanoma, 9 had renal cell carcinoma and 9 had head and neck cancer. A male proportion of about 79% and a mean age of 60 years, ranging from 23 to 79, were recorded for the dose-escalation cohort. Patients were allowed to have had prior anti-PD-1, anti-PD-L1 or anti-CTLA-4 therapy, and 40% of the dose-escalation patients had been treated with checkpoint inhibitors. Three dose-escalation patients achieved partial responses, one with hepatocellular carcinoma and two with cutaneous melanoma. The purpose of peripheral TCRbeta sequencing was to test whether ivuxolimab changed TCR sequence diversity and led to clonal T-cell expansion. The paper reports the monotherapy dose-escalation portion (N of about 50 patients) of the phase I ivuxolimab trial.

Study-wide conclusions, independent of this receptor: The antigen specificity of the peripheral T cells that underwent clonal expansion was not determined. On average, CD8+ T cells showed more expanded clones than CD4+ T cells after ivuxolimab. Low levels of normalized T-cell clonal expansion were also seen in some patients who did not respond. At doses from 0.1 to 3.0 mg/kg, clonal expansion was seen in both CD4+ and CD8+ blood T cells between baseline and week 6. In partial responders in the 0.1-3.0 mg/kg groups, normalized peripheral clonal expansion was found to be among the lowest, especially among CD8+ T cells.

Genomic DNA was extracted from sorted cells for sequencing of the TCRbeta CDR3 region. TCRbeta CDR3 regions were sequenced using the immunoSEQ Assay. TCRdb took over this immuneACCESS table, retaining in-frame rearrangements with V and J assigned. Such tables are incomplete; in checked studies, under half of the missing clones stem from an unresolved V gene, and the remainder is unexplained. Within this sample are 45,000 to 60,000 clones, with about 80% of them counted one time only. The top ten constitute around 4.5% of the sample. The rearrangement combines TRBV7-2 with TRBJ1-5; confidence is insufficient to name the D gene. Source: CD4+ or CD8+ T cells sorted from blood, taken in a trial of the OX40 agonist ivuxolimab. The clonotype was recovered from an adult with an advanced solid tumor such as melanoma, head and neck, liver or kidney cancer. The CDR3 protein: CASSLTAPSNQPQHF. The nucleotide sequence reads TGTGCCAGCAGCTTAACAGCTCCTAGCAATCAGCCCCAGCATTTT.